This T cell receptor (beta chain) stems from a study of shared clonotypes between healthy human individuals. Study-wide points: A generally larger estimated richness was seen in naive subsets than in memory subsets.

Terminally differentiated effector memory CD45RA+ cells were excluded from the naive CD8 cells, which were CD45RO-negative and positively selected for CCR7. Donors had no recently reported acute infections or vaccinations and were HIV-negative. The donors were all Caucasian adults (living in Nashville, Tennessee). Regarding this clone: Its antigen is as yet unknown.

Germline-derived CDR1 and CDR2 are SEHNR and FQNEAQ (reference sequence). CDR3 length equals 16 residues. V was pared by 5 bases and J by 7 bases, with 15 bases of the junction left unmatched. Repertoires were generated with immunoSEQ multiplex PCR, while TCRdb's copy carries only in-frame clones and drops some. The sample records some 2 million clones, just under 95% being singletons. Sequenced material: naive CD8+ T cells sorted from blood. The rearrangement links TRBV7-9 to TRBJ2-7, with 9 bases matching TRBD1. The sequence was collected from a young man in good health. The CDR3 is CASSPAPGQGRIEQYF. The CDR3 DNA is TGTGCCAGCAGCCCAGCCCCGGGACAGGGCCGGATTGAGCAGTACTTC. Drawing the rest from reference TRBV7-9 and TRBJ2-7, the complete variable domain is DTGVSQNPRHKITKRGQNVTFRCDPISEHNRLYWYRQTLGQGPEFLTYFQNEAQLEKSRLLSDRFSAERPKGSFSTLEIQRTEQGDSAMYLCASSPAPGQGRIEQYFGPGTRLTVT.